Given below is one TCR beta chain in context. V lost 10 bases and J lost 0, with 6 bases in between. Germline assignment: CDR1 ENHRY and CDR2 SYGVKD. The CDR3 is made up of 11 amino acids. These data belong to a study of blood T cell repertoires in COVID-19. Study-wide background: Specimens from acute and convalescent COVID-19 originated in the United States, Italy and Spain. In each case, the material was cDNA or gDNA derived from T cells, B-cell-depleted T cells, or PBMCs.

In the original workflow: From reference gene primer amplification, estimates of nucleated cell counts were derived. Generated by immunoSEQ multiplex PCR, the TCRdb table keeps only in-frame clones and is missing some. V and J calls and clone size are those listed in that table; D and trimming were worked out from the DNA. Seen here are roughly 670,000 clones, approximately 90% observed once, and the top ten hold 0.2% to 0.3%. The receptor was isolated from a young woman with acute or convalescent COVID-19. This sequence joins TRBV10-3 and TRBJ1-1; D is unresolved. The sequenced material came from peripheral blood. In DNA, the CDR3 is TGTGCCACCCAATTGAACACTGAAGCTTTCTTT. The encoded protein is CATQLNTEAFF.